This TCR beta chain is drawn from a study of T cell responses to AZD1222 COVID-19 vaccine. The germline V gene has CDR1 LNHDA and CDR2 SQIVND (reference sequence). Trimming pared 3 bases from V and 7 bases from J, leaving 15 bases between. The CDR3 length is 14 residues. Profiled with immunoSEQ multiplex PCR; TCRdb holds only in-frame clones, not every one. Of roughly 98,000 clones detected, around nine tenths appear once; the ten largest clones hold about 13%. Specimen: peripheral blood, collected on day 0 of AZD1222 vaccination. The chain joins TRBV19 to TRBJ1-1, with D maybe TRBD1 (6 bases). This receptor was taken from an adult in good health. The CDR3 nucleotides read TGTGCCAGTAGTATCTGGGCCAAAGGGGGTGAAGCTTTCTTT. Protein: CASSIWAKGGEAFF.